The 22 T cell receptor beta chains given below trace back to one sample, sequenced in a study of siplizumab effects on memory and regulatory T cells (dated by TCRdb to about 2019). Library preparation used the immunoSEQ multiplex PCR assay. TCRdb took this table from immuneACCESS and kept in-frame rearrangements with V and J called. Such tables lack part of the clones; where checked against another copy, unresolved V genes explain under half of the gap, and the rest is unexplained. The sample has 100,000 or so clones on record, about 95% of them singletons. The ten biggest clones cover approximately 1.5% of the sample. The source material was non-Treg CD4+ T cells sorted from blood. The intended sense of this specimen's cell subset or site label: FACS-sorted unstimulated CD4+ non-regulatory T cells. These receptors came from a human donor in good health.

The chain uses TRBV18 and TRBJ2-7, with D tentatively TRBD1 or TRBD2 (5 bases each). The CDR3 is 14 amino acids. Trimming shortened V by 4 bases and J by 4 bases, and 14 bases separated the two germline ends. Per germline, CDR1 KGHSH and CDR2 LQKENI. Written as DNA, the CDR3 is TGTGCCAGCTCACAGGGACCACCCCCATACGAGCAGTACTTC. It codes for CASSQGPPPYEQYF.

This chain uses TRBV4-1 with TRBJ1-5, with D hard to call. Trimming took 4 bases from V and 2 from J, leaving 12 bases between them. The CDR3 has 15 amino acids. Germline V gives CDR1 MGHRA, CDR2 YSYEKL. This chain's CDR3 is CASSRGVVGNQPQHF. The CDR3 DNA reads TGCGCCAGCAGCCGTGGGGTGGTGGGCAATCAGCCCCAGCATTTT.

This chain links TRBV11-2 with TRBJ2-3, with TRBD2 as a possible D gene (5 bases). V was clipped by 7 bases and J by 3 bases, with 11 bases between them. The CDR3 is made up of 13 amino acids. Per germline, CDR1 SGHAT and CDR2 FQNNGV. This CDR3 reads CASTGEWTDTQYF. The CDR3 DNA sequence: TGTGCCAGCACCGGGGAGTGGACAGATACGCAGTATTTT.

The chain has TRBV19 and TRBJ2-1; 9 bases agree with TRBD1. The V and J ends lost 4 bases and 0 bases, in that order; junction bases with no gene match: 1. This CDR3 region has 15 residues. Germline CDR1 and CDR2: LNHDA and SQIVND (reference sequence). Written as DNA, the CDR3 is TGTGCCAGTAGTAGGGGACAGGGCTCCTACAATGAGCAGTTCTTC. Protein product: CASSRGQGSYNEQFF.

The rearrangement uses TRBV9 and TRBJ1-3; 7 nucleotides align to TRBD1. The V gene end was trimmed by 0 bases and the J gene end by 0 bases; junction bases not matched to a gene: 9. The CDR3 contains 18 residues. Germline CDR1 reads SGDLS; CDR2 reads YYNGEE. The CDR3, as DNA: TGTGCCAGCAGCGTAGAACAGGGGACTGAACTCTCTGGAAACACCATATATTTT. This sequence encodes CASSVEQGTELSGNTIYF.

The chain employs TRBV29-1 and TRBJ1-4, with D perhaps TRBD1 (6 bases). The CDR3 totals 16 residues. Per the germline V gene, CDR1 is SQVTM and CDR2 is ANQGSEA. V was trimmed by 5 bases and J by 0 bases, leaving 16 bases between them. The CDR3 bases are TGCAGCGTTCGGGGGGCCACGCCGGCAACTAATGAAAAACTGTTTTTT. This codes for CSVRGATPATNEKLFF.

This clone came up once. The rearrangement uses TRBV28 and TRBJ1-2, with a possible D match to TRBD1 (5 bases). Per the germline V gene, CDR1 is MDHEN and CDR2 is SYDVKM. Trimming left V 6 bases short and J 6 bases short, with 14 bases between. CDR3 length: 13 amino acids. This chain's CDR3 is CASSPATGDGYTF. The CDR3 nucleotides read TGTGCCAGCAGCCCCGCTACAGGAGATGGCTACACCTTC.

This clone appeared once. The chain has TRBV6-6 and TRBJ2-7; D may match TRBD1 or TRBD2 (5 bases each). The CDR3 spans 16 residues. The germline V gene encodes CDR1 MNHNY and CDR2 SVGAGI (reference sequence). The V and J ends lost 2 bases and 0 bases respectively, with 14 bases between them. CDR3 region: CASSYGTAFSSYEQYF. Written as DNA, the CDR3 is TGTGCCAGCAGTTACGGGACGGCTTTTAGCTCCTACGAGCAGTACTTC.

This chain links TRBV4-2 with TRBJ1-1; TRBD1 agrees at 7 bases. Unmatched junction bases numbered 15, after V lost 1 base and J lost 4 bases. Germline V gene data show CDR1 as LGHNA and CDR2 as YNFKEQ. The CDR3 is made up of 18 amino acids. The DNA of the CDR3 is TGTGCCAGCAGCCAAGCCCCCGGGGACAGTCCTTTACGCACTGAAGCTTTCTTT. Translating gives CASSQAPGDSPLRTEAFF.

This chain uses TRBV18 with TRBJ2-5; D call uncertain. Trimming removed 3 bases at V and 3 bases at J, with 11 bases between. Germline V gene lookup returns CDR1 KGHSH and CDR2 LQKENI. The CDR3 consists of 14 residues. DNA of the CDR3: TGTGCCAGCTCACCGTCGGTGGGTAAAGAGACCCAGTACTTC. Amino acids: CASSPSVGKETQYF.

The V call is TRBV2, the J call TRBJ2-2; D gene uncertain. V was pared by 7 bases and J by 2 bases, with 8 bases between. This CDR3 comprises 13 residues. Germline V CDR1 and CDR2: SNHLY, FYNNEI. The CDR3 nucleotides are TGTGCCAGCACGGTCCTCAACACCGGGGAGCTGTTTTTT. Translation gives CASTVLNTGELFF.

The V gene is TRBV6-6, the J gene TRBJ2-7; D is undetermined. V gave up 9 bases and J gave up 0 bases, with 15 bases separating them. The CDR3 length is 14 residues. Per the germline V gene, CDR1 is MNHNY and CDR2 is SVGAGI (reference sequence). DNA of the CDR3: TGTGCCAGTGGGCCTGAATCCTCCTCCTACGAGCAGTACTTC. Its protein product is CASGPESSSYEQYF.

The chain couples TRBV6-5 to TRBJ1-2, with TRBD1 matching 7 bases. The CDR3 loop spans 12 amino acids. Germline loops: CDR1 MNHEY, CDR2 SVGAGI. The V segment lost 6 bases and the J segment 6 bases; nucleotides outside the gene matches: 4. The CDR3 spells CASSRDRDGYTF. CDR3 nucleotide sequence: TGTGCCAGCAGCCGCGACAGGGATGGCTACACCTTC.

The chain carries TRBV29-1 and TRBJ2-7; D is unclear. There are 11 residues in the CDR3. Germline CDR1 reads SQVTM; CDR2 reads ANQGSEA. Trimming pared 6 bases from V and 4 bases from J, leaving 10 bases between. CDR3 loop: CSVQDEYEQYF. CDR3 nucleotides: TGCAGCGTCCAAGACGAATACGAGCAGTACTTC.

The rearrangement uses TRBV20-1 and TRBJ2-5; D call uncertain. Germline CDR1 DFQATT, CDR2 SNEGSKA (reference sequence). The CDR3 is made up of 11 amino acids. V dropped 3 bases and J dropped 2 bases, with 4 bases sitting between them. The CDR3 DNA reads TGCAGTGCTAGTAGTCAAGAGACCCAGTACTTC. This encodes CSASSQETQYF.

The J gene is TRBJ2-2, the V gene TRBV6-1; D may be TRBD1 (5 bases). Germline V gene sequence: CDR1 MNHNS, CDR2 SASEGT. This CDR3 spans 15 amino acids. Trimming pared 7 bases from V and 0 bases from J, leaving 12 bases between. CDR3 region: CASKQALANTGELFF. DNA of the CDR3: TGTGCCAGCAAACAGGCTCTCGCGAACACCGGGGAGCTGTTTTTT.

This chain joins TRBV21-1 and TRBJ2-7; the table's D call of TRBD1 was not tested on the DNA. TRBV21-1 is deemed a pseudogene. This CDR3 is 13 amino acids long. For the CDR3, the DNA is TGTGCCAGCAGCAAAGTTTCAGGGGGCGAGCAGTACTTC. This codes for CASSKVSGGEQYF.

This chain links TRBV28 with TRBJ2-7; 7 bases line up with TRBD2. The V and J ends lost 8 bases and 2 bases, in that order; junction bases with no gene match: 12. The CDR3 is 15 residues long. Germline V gene sequence: CDR1 MDHEN, CDR2 SYDVKM. As DNA, the CDR3 is TGTGCCAGCGGAAAACGCTCGAGCGGGACCTACGAGCAGTACTTC. Encoded protein: CASGKRSSGTYEQYF.

This clone is a singleton in its sample. V usage is TRBV5-1 and J usage is TRBJ1-2; 9 nucleotides align to TRBD1. This CDR3 contains 15 residues. Germline-derived CDR1 and CDR2 are SGHRS and YFSETQ. V was clipped by 3 bases and J by 3 bases; unmatched bases: 6. The CDR3 is CASSSQQGADYGYTF. The CDR3 DNA is TGCGCCAGCAGCTCGCAACAGGGGGCAGACTATGGCTACACCTTC.

The gene calls are TRBV5-4 and TRBJ1-1; D ambiguous. Germline CDR1 and CDR2: SGHNT and YYREEE (reference sequence). The CDR3 has 16 residues. V dropped 0 bases and J dropped 0 bases, with 12 bases sitting between them. As DNA, the CDR3 is TGTGCCAGCAGCTTGGGAGTTTTTGAATTGAACACTGAAGCTTTCTTT. Protein product: CASSLGVFELNTEAFF. The full variable domain, in which reference TRBV5-4 and TRBJ1-1 provide the parts outside the CDR3, is ETGVTQSPTHLIKTRGQQVTLRCSSQSGHNTVSWYQQALGQGPQFIFQYYREEENGRGNFPPRFSGLQFPNYSSELNVNALELDDSALYLCASSLGVFELNTEAFFGQGTRLTVV.

V gene TRBV28 combines with J gene TRBJ1-5; possibly TRBD1 for D (6 bases). This CDR3 is built from 15 residues. V was clipped by 6 bases and J by 4 bases, with 16 bases between them. Germline CDR1 and CDR2: MDHEN and SYDVKM. The CDR3 sequence is CASSPRGQQNQPQHF. CDR3 coding DNA: TGTGCCAGCAGCCCGCGAGGACAGCAGAATCAGCCCCAGCATTTT.

This sequence joins TRBV11-1 and TRBJ2-1; D perhaps matches TRBD2 (6 bases). CDR3 size: 15 residues. The V and J ends lost 3 bases and 8 bases respectively, with 17 bases between them. In germline, CDR1 is SGHAT, CDR2 FQDESV (reference sequence). The CDR3 reads CASSFPREPFDEQFF. CDR3 bases: TGTGCCAGCAGCTTTCCCCGGGAGCCCTTTGATGAGCAGTTCTTC.